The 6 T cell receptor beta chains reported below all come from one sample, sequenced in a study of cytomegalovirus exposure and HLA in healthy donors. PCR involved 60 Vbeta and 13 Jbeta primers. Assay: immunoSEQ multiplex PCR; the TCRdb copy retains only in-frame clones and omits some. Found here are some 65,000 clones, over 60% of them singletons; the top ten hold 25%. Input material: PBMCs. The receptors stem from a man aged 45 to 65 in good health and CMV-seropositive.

The CDR3 spells CASSLETSGGLETQYF. The DNA for the CDR3 is TGCGCCAGCAGCTTGGAGACTAGCGGGGGTCTGGAGACCCAGTACTTC. The chain couples TRBV5-1 to TRBJ2-5; TRBD2 matches at 12 bases. Germline values: CDR1 SGHRS, CDR2 YFSETQ. The length of the CDR3 is 16 residues. V shed 0 bases and J 5 bases; nucleotides not matched to a gene: 5.

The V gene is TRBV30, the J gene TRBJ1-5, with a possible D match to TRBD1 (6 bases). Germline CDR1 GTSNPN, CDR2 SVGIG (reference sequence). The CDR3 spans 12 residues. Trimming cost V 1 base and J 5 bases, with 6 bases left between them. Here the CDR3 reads CAWSDRDQPQHF. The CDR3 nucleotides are TGTGCCTGGAGTGACAGGGATCAGCCCCAGCATTTT.

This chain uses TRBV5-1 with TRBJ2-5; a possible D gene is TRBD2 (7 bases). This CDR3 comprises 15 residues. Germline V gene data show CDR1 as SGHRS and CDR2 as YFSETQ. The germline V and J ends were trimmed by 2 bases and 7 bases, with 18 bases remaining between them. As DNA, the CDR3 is TGCGCCAGCAGCTTCAGGGGAGGGACCGGGGGGACCCAGTACTTC. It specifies CASSFRGGTGGTQYF.

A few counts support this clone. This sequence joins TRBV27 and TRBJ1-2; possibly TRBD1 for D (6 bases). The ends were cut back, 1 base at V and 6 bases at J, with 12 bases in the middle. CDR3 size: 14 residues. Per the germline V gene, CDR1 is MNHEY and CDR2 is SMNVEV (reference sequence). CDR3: CASSLFGGANGYTF. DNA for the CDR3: TGTGCCAGCAGTTTATTTGGGGGGGCGAATGGCTACACCTTC.

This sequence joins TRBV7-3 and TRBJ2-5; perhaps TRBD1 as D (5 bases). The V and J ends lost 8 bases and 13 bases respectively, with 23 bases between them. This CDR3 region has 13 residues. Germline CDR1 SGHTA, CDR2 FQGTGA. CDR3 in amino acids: CASCQRGLNRWYF. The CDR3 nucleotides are TGTGCCAGCTGCCAAAGGGGATTAAATCGATGGTACTTC.

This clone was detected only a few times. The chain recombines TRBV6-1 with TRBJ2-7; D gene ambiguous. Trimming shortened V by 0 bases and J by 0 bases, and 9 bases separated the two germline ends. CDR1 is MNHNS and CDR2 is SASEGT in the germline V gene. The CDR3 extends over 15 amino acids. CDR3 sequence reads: CASSEARMSSYEQYF. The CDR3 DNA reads TGTGCCAGCAGTGAAGCGCGGATGAGCTCCTACGAGCAGTACTTC.